These 6 T cell receptor beta chains share one sample of origin, sequenced in a study of response to subunit inactivated influenza vaccine. MiXCR was run by TCRdb on the RT-PCR reads, yielding one entry per CDR3 protein. The sample lists hundreds of thousands of distinct CDR3 sequences; 15% to 19% were seen once. Sequencing was performed on PBMCs from blood, taken 11 to 12 days after vaccination. These receptors originate from a man aged 45 to 65 who received an inactivated influenza vaccine.

This clonotype was seen at least ten times. The chain links TRBV21-1 to TRBJ2-5; TRBD1 is the table's D call, not checked against the DNA. TRBV21-1 is deemed a pseudogene. The CDR3 has 16 residues. The CDR3 DNA is TGTGCCAGCAGCGAATTAAAACGGCGGGGGCAAGAGACCCAGTACTTC. Residues: CASSELKRRGQETQYF.

Only a few counts were recorded for this clonotype. This rearrangement joins TRBV5-5 to TRBJ2-5; D remains ambiguous. The V end was cut by 0 bases, the J end by 1 base, with 13 bases between. Germline V lookup: CDR1 SGHKS, CDR2 YYEKEE (reference sequence). The CDR3 has 16 amino acids. DNA for the CDR3: TGTGCCAGCAGCTTGGAGGAACGTTGGGGCCAAGAGACCCAGTACTTC. As protein: CASSLEERWGQETQYF.

Only a few counts were recorded for this clonotype. This chain uses TRBV4-3 with TRBJ2-7, with TRBD1 matching over 11 bases. The V gene's germline CDR1 is LGHNA and CDR2 YSLEER. This CDR3 comprises 18 residues. V shed 1 base and J 9 bases; nucleotides not matched to a gene: 17. The CDR3 loop reads CASSQGTGGLTHFMRQYF. The CDR3 region has the DNA TGCGCCAGCAGCCAAGGGACAGGGGGCCTCACCCACTTTATGAGGCAGTACTTC.

The chain employs TRBV15 and TRBJ1-2; tentative D call: TRBD1 (6 bases). With 1 base removed from V and 6 bases from J, the gap between germline ends came to 15 bases. CDR3 length: 15 residues. Germline lookup yields CDR1 LNHNV and CDR2 YYDKDF (reference sequence). The CDR3 loop is CATSRAPQGRDGYTF. In DNA form, the CDR3 reads TGTGCCACCAGCAGAGCCCCACAGGGACGTGATGGCTACACCTTC.

This clonotype was recorded many times. The chain employs TRBV20-1 and TRBJ2-5, with D perhaps matching TRBD1 (6 bases). V lost 2 bases, J lost 5 bases, and 18 bases lay in between. This CDR3 spans 15 amino acids. Germline V gene lookup returns CDR1 DFQATT and CDR2 SNEGSKA (reference sequence). The CDR3 region has the DNA TGCAGTGCTAGATTTGGCAGGGGCGCCCGGGAGACCCAGTACTTC. Encoded protein: CSARFGRGARETQYF.

This clonotype occurred a few times. The chain recombines TRBV12-3 or TRBV12-4 with TRBJ1-2, with D uncertain. The CDR3 spans 14 residues. V was trimmed by 1 base and J by 3 bases, leaving 9 bases between them. The CDR3 DNA is TGTGCCAGCAGTTTAGGAGAGTGGGACTATGGCTACACCTTC. Protein sequence: CASSLGEWDYGYTF.